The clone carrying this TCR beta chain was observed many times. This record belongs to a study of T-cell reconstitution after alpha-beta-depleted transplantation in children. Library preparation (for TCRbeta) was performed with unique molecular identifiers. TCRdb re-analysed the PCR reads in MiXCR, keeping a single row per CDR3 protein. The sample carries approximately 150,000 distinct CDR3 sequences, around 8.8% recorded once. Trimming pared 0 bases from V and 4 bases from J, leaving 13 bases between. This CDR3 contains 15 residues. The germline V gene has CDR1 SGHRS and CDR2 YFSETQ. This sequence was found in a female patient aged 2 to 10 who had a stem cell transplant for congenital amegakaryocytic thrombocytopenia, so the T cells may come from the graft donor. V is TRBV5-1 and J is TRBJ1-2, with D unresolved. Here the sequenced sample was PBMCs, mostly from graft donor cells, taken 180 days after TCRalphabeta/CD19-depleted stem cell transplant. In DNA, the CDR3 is TGCGCCAGCAGCTTGGCTGTGGGCTCAACCTATGGCTACACCTTC. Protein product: CASSLAVGSTYGYTF.